Listed here are 2 T cell receptor beta chains from one sample, sequenced in a study of technical replicates of blood from a few donors. The repertoire was sequenced with immunoSEQ multiplex PCR; TCRdb's copy has only in-frame clones and lacks some. The table lists almost 85,000 clones, approximately 97% of them singletons. The sequenced sample consisted of T cells isolated from PBMCs. Receptors originate from a human donor in good health.

The chain employs TRBV6-1 and TRBJ2-1; 9 bases are shared with TRBD2. The CDR3 is 15 residues long. The V segment lost 4 bases and the J segment 3 bases; nucleotides outside the gene matches: 4. CDR1 is MNHNS, CDR2 SASEGT, per germline. The CDR3 is CASSVVTSGYNEQFF. The CDR3 DNA reads as TGTGCCAGCAGTGTTGTGACTAGCGGCTACAATGAGCAGTTCTTC.

V and J are TRBV11-2 and TRBJ1-1; 8 nucleotides align to TRBD1. The CDR3 has 16 amino acids. From germline, CDR1 is SGHAT and CDR2 FQNNGV. After removal of 3 bases from V and 3 bases from J, the junction contained 9 bases not matched to a gene. The CDR3 DNA is TGTGCCAGCAGCTTGTCCAGGAGGGGACAGGACACTGAAGCTTTCTTT. Translated: CASSLSRRGQDTEAFF.